The 14 T cell receptor beta chains in this list originate from one sample, sequenced in a study of blood T cells in healthy people across ages. Sample-barcoded 5' priming and a J-beta primer mix drove a second PCR of roughly 7 to 11 cycles. MiXCR, run by TCRdb on the 5' RACE reads, gives a single entry per CDR3 protein. The data contain roughly 700,000 distinct CDR3 sequences, over 45% of them singletons. Input material: blood. The receptors were sampled from a woman aged 55-70 years in good health.

The chain recombines TRBV29-1 with TRBJ2-5; D may match TRBD1 or TRBD2 (6 bases each). The CDR3 is 14 residues long. Germline CDR1 reads SQVTM; CDR2 reads ANQGSEA. V lost 3 bases and J 11 bases, leaving 22 bases between the germline ends. The CDR3 spells CSVDSRDIWGEQYF. CDR3 nucleotides: TGCAGCGTTGATTCCAGGGACATCTGGGGGGAGCAGTACTTC.

The chain couples TRBV4-3 to TRBJ1-2; D possibly corresponds to TRBD1 (5 bases). V shed 0 bases and J shed 3 bases, with 14 bases lying between them. The CDR3 runs 16 residues. In germline, CDR1 is LGHNA, CDR2 YSLEER. CDR3 in amino acids: CASSQDGIPRDYGYTF. In DNA, the CDR3 is TGCGCCAGCAGCCAAGACGGGATCCCCAGGGACTATGGCTACACCTTC.

J is TRBJ1-2 and V is TRBV7-2; D is perhaps TRBD1 (6 bases). Trimming took 6 bases from V and 7 from J, leaving 18 bases between them. The CDR3 is made up of 14 amino acids. CDR1 is SGHTA and CDR2 is FQGNSA in the germline V gene. CDR3 residues: CASRRGVRGAGYTF. Written as DNA, the CDR3 is TGTGCCAGCAGGAGGGGGGTCAGGGGAGCTGGCTACACCTTC. Full variable domain (outside the CDR3, taken from reference TRBV7-2 and TRBJ1-2): GAGVSQSPSNKVTEKGKDVELRCDPISGHTALYWYRQSLGQGLEFLIYFQGNSAPDKSGLPSDRFSAERTGGSVSTLTIQRTQQEDSAVYLCASRRGVRGAGYTFGSGTRLTVV.

The chain recombines TRBV12-5 with TRBJ2-1; TRBD1 matches at 7 bases. This CDR3 is 15 amino acids long. Germline values: CDR1 LGHNT, CDR2 FRNRAP. With V trimmed by 4 bases and J by 0 bases, 3 bases remained unmatched. CDR3 sequence reads: CASGSGQDSYNEQFF. The CDR3 region has the DNA TGTGCTAGTGGTTCCGGACAGGACTCCTACAATGAGCAGTTCTTC.

This sequence joins TRBV4-2 and TRBJ2-1; the D gene is possibly TRBD2 (5 bases). V was trimmed by 1 base and J by 5 bases, leaving 12 bases between them. In germline, CDR1 is LGHNA, CDR2 YNFKEQ. The CDR3 is made up of 15 amino acids. The CDR3 spells CASSQAAGLHNEQFF. CDR3 DNA: TGTGCCAGCAGCCAAGCGGCGGGCCTTCACAATGAGCAGTTCTTC.

V gene TRBV9 combines with J gene TRBJ2-2; 7 nucleotides agree with TRBD2. Germline V gene sequence: CDR1 SGDLS, CDR2 YYNGEE. J was trimmed by 0 bases and V by 3 bases; bases with no gene match: 8. This CDR3 contains 17 residues. CDR3 sequence reads: CASSDPSGIANTGELFF. CDR3 sequence (DNA): TGTGCCAGCAGCGATCCGAGCGGGATAGCGAACACCGGGGAGCTGTTTTTT.

The J gene is TRBJ1-2, the V gene TRBV5-1; D ambiguous. This CDR3 region has 14 residues. V was pared by 3 bases and J by 4 bases, with 13 bases between. The V gene's germline CDR1 is SGHRS and CDR2 YFSETQ. The CDR3 loop reads CASSSLEGGYGYTF. In DNA, the CDR3 is TGCGCCAGCAGCTCATTGGAGGGAGGCTATGGCTACACCTTC. Full variable domain (rest looked up from reference TRBV5-1 and TRBJ1-2): KAGVTQTPRYLIKTRGQQVTLSCSPISGHRSVSWYQQTPGQGLQFLFEYFSETQRNKGNFPGRFSGRQFSNSRSEMNVSTLELGDSALYLCASSSLEGGYGYTFGSGTRLTVV.

V gene TRBV15 combines with J gene TRBJ2-1; D may be TRBD2 (6 bases). The end of the DNA fits TRBJ2-7 better, so the J call may be wrong. The CDR3 runs 19 residues. Germline V lookup: CDR1 LNHNV, CDR2 YYDKDF (reference sequence). The CDR3 here is CATSVRGRRSGGFYNEQYF. Written as DNA, the CDR3 is TGTGCCACCAGCGTTAGAGGGAGACGGTCCGGGGGTTTTTACAATGAGCAGTACTTC.

The gene calls are TRBV20-1 and TRBJ2-4, with a tentative D call TRBD2 (7 bases). V was cut by 6 bases and J by 0 bases, with 15 bases left in between. The CDR3 runs 15 residues. Germline CDR1 and CDR2: DFQATT and SNEGSKA (reference sequence). The CDR3 loop is CSAGGADLAKNIQYF. Written as DNA, the CDR3 is TGCAGTGCGGGGGGGGCGGATCTAGCCAAAAACATTCAGTACTTC.

The chain uses TRBV5-1 and TRBJ2-1; TRBD2 aligns across 7 bases. Near its end, the DNA agrees better with TRBJ2-7, so the J call may be wrong. The germline CDR1 and CDR2 sequences are SGHRS and YFSETQ. The CDR3 covers 15 residues. Here the CDR3 reads CASSLEDGRTGEQYF. DNA for the CDR3: TGCGCCAGCAGCTTGGAAGACGGGAGGACGGGGGAGCAGTACTTC.

This clonotype was seen a handful of times. This rearrangement joins TRBV12-3 or TRBV12-4 to TRBJ1-2, with TRBD1 matching 7 bases. V was clipped by 7 bases and J by 6 bases; unmatched bases: 8. This CDR3 spans 13 amino acids. The CDR3: CASTFSGTDGYTF. CDR3 DNA: TGTGCCAGCACCTTTTCCGGGACAGATGGCTACACCTTC.

V gene TRBV3-1 combines with J gene TRBJ2-5; D uncertain. Trimming took 2 bases from V and 4 from J, leaving 14 bases between them. This CDR3 spans 15 amino acids. CDR1 is LGHDT, CDR2 YNNKEL, per germline (reference sequence). CDR3 coding DNA: TGTGCCAGCAGCCAAATTGAGGTGTTCCGAGAGACCCAGTACTTC. This translates into CASSQIEVFRETQYF.

J is TRBJ1-1 and V is TRBV6-6; 8 nucleotides line up with TRBD1. V trimming: 8 bases; J trimming: 4 bases; junction bases outside the gene matches: 12. The CDR3 extends over 15 amino acids. Germline V gene lookup returns CDR1 MNHNY and CDR2 SVGAGI (reference sequence). CDR3 nucleotides: TGTGCCAGCGGCGACAGGGGATTAAGGAGCACTGAAGCTTTCTTT. It codes for CASGDRGLRSTEAFF.

V gene TRBV6-2 or TRBV6-3 combines with J gene TRBJ1-5; possible D gene TRBD1, 6 bases. The CDR3 is 15 residues long. The V end lost 5 bases, the J end lost 7 bases, and 18 bases lay between the germline ends. The germline V gene encodes CDR1 MNHEY and CDR2 SVGEGT. CDR3 region: CASSGSQGKWQPQHF. CDR3 nucleotides: TGTGCCAGCAGTGGGTCTCAGGGGAAGTGGCAGCCCCAGCATTTT.